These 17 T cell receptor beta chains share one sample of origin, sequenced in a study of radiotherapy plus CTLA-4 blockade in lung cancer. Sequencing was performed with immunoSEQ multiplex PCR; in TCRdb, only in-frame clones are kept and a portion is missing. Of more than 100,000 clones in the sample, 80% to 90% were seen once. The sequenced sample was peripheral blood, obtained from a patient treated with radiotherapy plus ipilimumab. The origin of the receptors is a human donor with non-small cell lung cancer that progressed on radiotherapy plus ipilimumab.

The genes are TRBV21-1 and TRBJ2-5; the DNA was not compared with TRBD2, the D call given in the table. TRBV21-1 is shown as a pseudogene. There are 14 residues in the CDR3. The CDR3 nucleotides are TGTGCCAGCAGCAAGTCCGGGACTCTAAAGACCCAGTACTTC. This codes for CASSKSGTLKTQYF.

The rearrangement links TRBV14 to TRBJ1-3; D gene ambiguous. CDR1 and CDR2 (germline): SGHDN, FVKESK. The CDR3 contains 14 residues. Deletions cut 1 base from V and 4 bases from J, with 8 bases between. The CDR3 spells CASSQVQPGNTIYF. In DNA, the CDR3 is TGTGCCAGCAGCCAAGTTCAGCCCGGAAACACCATATATTTT.

CDR3 coding DNA: TGTGCCAGCAGCGGGACAGGGGCCAGCGAGCAGTACTTC. Protein: CASSGTGASEQYF. The V gene is TRBV5-5, the J gene TRBJ2-7, with 10 positions matching TRBD1. This CDR3 region has 13 residues. Germline CDR1 is SGHKS and CDR2 is YYEKEE (reference sequence). V dropped 4 bases and J dropped 6; count of bases not matched to a gene: 4.

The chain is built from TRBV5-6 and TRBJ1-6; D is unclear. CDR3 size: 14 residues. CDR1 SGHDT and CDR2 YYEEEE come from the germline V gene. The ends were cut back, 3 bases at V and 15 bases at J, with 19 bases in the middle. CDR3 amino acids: CASSSDFSGRDLHF. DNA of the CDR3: TGTGCCAGCAGCTCGGACTTCTCGGGTCGGGACCTCCACTTT. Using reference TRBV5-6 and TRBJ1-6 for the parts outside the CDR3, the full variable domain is DAGVTQSPTHLIKTRGQQVTLRCSPKSGHDTVSWYQQALGQGPQFIFQYYEEEERQRGNFPDRFSGHQFPNYSSELNVNALLLGDSALYLCASSSDFSGRDLHFGNGTRLTVT.

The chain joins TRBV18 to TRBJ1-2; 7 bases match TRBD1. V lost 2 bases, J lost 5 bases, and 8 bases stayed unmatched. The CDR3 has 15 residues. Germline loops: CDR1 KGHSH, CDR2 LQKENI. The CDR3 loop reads CASSPSTGLEYGYTF. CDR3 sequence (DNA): TGTGCCAGCTCACCATCGACAGGGCTGGAGTATGGCTACACCTTC.

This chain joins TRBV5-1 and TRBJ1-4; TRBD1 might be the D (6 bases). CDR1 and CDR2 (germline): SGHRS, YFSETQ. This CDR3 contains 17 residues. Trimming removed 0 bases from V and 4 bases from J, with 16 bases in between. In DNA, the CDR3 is TGCGCCAGCAGCTTGGGCACAGGGAAGGGATTTAATGAAAAACTGTTTTTT. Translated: CASSLGTGKGFNEKLFF. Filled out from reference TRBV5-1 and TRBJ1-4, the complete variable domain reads KAGVTQTPRYLIKTRGQQVTLSCSPISGHRSVSWYQQTPGQGLQFLFEYFSETQRNKGNFPGRFSGRQFSNSRSEMNVSTLELGDSALYLCASSLGTGKGFNEKLFFGSGTQLSVL.

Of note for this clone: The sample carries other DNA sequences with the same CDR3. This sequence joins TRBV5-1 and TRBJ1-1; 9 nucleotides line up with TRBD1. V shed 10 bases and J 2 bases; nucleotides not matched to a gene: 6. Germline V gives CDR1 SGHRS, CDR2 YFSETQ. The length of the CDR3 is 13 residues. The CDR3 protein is CASRDRVNTEAFF. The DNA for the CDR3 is TGCGCCTCCCGGGACAGGGTAAACACTGAAGCTTTCTTT.

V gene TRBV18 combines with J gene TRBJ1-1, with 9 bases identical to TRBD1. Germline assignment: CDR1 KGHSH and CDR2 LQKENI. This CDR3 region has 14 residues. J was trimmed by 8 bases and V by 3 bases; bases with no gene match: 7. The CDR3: CASSPLGQGKEAFF. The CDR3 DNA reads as TGTGCCAGCTCACCCCTAGGACAGGGGAAGGAAGCTTTCTTT.

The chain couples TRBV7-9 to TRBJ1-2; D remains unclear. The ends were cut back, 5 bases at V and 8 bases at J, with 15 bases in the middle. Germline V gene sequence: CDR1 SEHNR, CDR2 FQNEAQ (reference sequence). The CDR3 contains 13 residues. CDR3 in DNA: TGTGCCAGCAGCCTTTTGACTCCTCAGGGCTACACCTTC. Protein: CASSLLTPQGYTF.

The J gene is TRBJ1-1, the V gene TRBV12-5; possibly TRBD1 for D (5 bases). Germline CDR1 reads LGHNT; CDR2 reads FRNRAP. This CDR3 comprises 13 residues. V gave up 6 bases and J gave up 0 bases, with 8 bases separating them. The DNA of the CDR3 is TGTGCTAGTGGCCAGGGTTTGAACACTGAAGCTTTCTTT. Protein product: CASGQGLNTEAFF. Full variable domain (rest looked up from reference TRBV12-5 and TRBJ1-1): DARVTQTPRHKVTEMGQEVTMRCQPILGHNTVFWYRQTMMQGLELLAYFRNRAPLDDSGMPKDRFSAEMPDATLATLKIQPSEPRDSAVYFCASGQGLNTEAFFGQGTRLTVV.

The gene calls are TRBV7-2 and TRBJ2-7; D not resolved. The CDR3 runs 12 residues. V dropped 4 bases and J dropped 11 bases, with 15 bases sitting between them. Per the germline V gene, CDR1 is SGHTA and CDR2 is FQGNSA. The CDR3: CASSSPGFLEYF. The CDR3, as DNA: TGTGCCAGCAGCTCACCCGGGTTTCTAGAGTACTTC.

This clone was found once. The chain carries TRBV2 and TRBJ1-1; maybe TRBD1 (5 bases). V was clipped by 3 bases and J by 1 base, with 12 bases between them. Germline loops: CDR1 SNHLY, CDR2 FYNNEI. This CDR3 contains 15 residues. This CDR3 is CASSEGQGRNTEAFF. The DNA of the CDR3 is TGTGCCAGCAGTGAGGGTCAGGGCCGGAACACTGAAGCTTTCTTT.

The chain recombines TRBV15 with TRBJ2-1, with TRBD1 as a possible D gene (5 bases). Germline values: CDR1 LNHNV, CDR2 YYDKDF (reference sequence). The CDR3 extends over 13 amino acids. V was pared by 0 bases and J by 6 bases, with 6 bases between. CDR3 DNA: TGTGCCACCAGCAGAGATCAGGGCAATGAGCAGTTCTTC. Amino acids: CATSRDQGNEQFF.

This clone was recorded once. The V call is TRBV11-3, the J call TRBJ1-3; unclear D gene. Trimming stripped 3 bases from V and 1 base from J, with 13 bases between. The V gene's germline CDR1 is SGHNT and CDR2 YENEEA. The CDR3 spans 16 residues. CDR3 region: CASSFHGLNSGNTIYF. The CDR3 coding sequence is TGTGCCAGCAGCTTTCACGGACTCAATTCTGGAAACACCATATATTTT.

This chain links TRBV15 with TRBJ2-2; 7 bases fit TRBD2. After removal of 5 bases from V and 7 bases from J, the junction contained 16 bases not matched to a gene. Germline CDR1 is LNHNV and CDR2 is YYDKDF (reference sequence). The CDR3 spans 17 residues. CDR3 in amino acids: CATSRQVRAGAYGELFF. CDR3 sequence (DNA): TGTGCCACCAGCCGACAAGTTCGGGCGGGAGCGTACGGGGAGCTGTTTTTT.

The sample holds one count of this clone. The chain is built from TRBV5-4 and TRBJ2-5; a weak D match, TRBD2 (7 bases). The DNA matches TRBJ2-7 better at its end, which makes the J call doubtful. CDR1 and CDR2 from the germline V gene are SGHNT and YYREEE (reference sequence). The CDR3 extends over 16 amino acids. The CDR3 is CASSFGGGRGSYEQYF. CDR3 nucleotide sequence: TGTGCCAGCAGCTTCGGGGGCGGGAGAGGGTCCTACGAGCAGTACTTC.

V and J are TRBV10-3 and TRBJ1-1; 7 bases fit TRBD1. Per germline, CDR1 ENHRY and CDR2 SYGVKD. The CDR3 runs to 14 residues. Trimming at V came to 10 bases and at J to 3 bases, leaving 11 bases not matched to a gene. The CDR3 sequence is CATRGDSSYTEAFF. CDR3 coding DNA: TGTGCCACCCGGGGGGACAGTTCTTACACTGAAGCTTTCTTT.